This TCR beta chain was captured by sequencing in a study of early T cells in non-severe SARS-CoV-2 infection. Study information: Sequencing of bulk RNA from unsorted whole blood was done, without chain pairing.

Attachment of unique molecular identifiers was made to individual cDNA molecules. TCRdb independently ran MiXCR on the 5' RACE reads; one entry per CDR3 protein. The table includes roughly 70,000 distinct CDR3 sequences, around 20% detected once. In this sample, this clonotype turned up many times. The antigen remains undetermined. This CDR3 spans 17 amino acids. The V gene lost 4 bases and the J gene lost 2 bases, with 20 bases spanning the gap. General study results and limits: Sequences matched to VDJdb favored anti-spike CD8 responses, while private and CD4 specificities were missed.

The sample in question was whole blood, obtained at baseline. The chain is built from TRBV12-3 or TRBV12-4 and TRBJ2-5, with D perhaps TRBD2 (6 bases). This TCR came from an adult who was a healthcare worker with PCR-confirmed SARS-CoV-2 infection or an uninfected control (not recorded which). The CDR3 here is CASSSSGGARGQETQYF. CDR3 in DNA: TGTGCCAGCAGTTCCTCCGGCGGGGCCCGAGGACAAGAGACCCAGTACTTC.